The 14 T cell receptor beta chains below come from one sample, sequenced in a study of PD-L1 blockade in urothelial cancer. TCRdb's copy holds only in-frame clones and misses some; the assay was immunoSEQ multiplex PCR. Counted here are tens of thousands of clones, more than 65% occurring once; the ten biggest clones make up approximately 3.5%. Sequencing was performed on PBMCs, taken around atezolizumab (anti-PD-L1) treatment. The receptors here all came from a man in his 70s with urothelial cancer.

This chain connects TRBV16 to TRBJ2-3; D is unclear. The germline CDR1 and CDR2 sequences are KGHSY and FQNENV. This CDR3 spans 14 amino acids. The ends were cut back, 0 bases at V and 2 bases at J, with 6 bases in the middle. The CDR3 protein is CASSQSGFTDTQYF. CDR3 in DNA: TGTGCCAGCAGCCAATCCGGTTTCACAGATACGCAGTATTTT.

This chain joins TRBV9 and TRBJ2-1; possible D gene TRBD2, 5 bases. The CDR3 is 15 amino acids. From germline, CDR1 is SGDLS and CDR2 YYNGEE. Trimming removed 2 bases at V and 10 bases at J, with 19 bases between. CDR3 DNA: TGTGCCAGCAGCGTTGGATCGTCTGGGGAGTTCGAGCAGTTCTTC. Residues: CASSVGSSGEFEQFF.

The chain recombines TRBV19 with TRBJ2-1; TRBD1 might be the D (5 bases). The germline CDR1 and CDR2 sequences are LNHDA and SQIVND (reference sequence). The V end lost 4 bases, the J end lost 8 bases, and 6 bases lay between the germline ends. The CDR3 sequence is 11 residues long. The CDR3 sequence: CASSKGHEQFF. The CDR3 coding sequence is TGTGCCAGTAGTAAGGGGCATGAGCAGTTCTTC. The full variable domain, rest sourced from reference TRBV19 and TRBJ2-1, is DGGITQSPKYLFRKEGQNVTLSCEQNLNHDAMYWYRQDPGQGLRLIYYSQIVNDFQKGDIAEGYSVSREKKESFPLTVTSAQKNPTAFYLCASSKGHEQFFGPGTRLTVL.

The chain employs TRBV6-6 and TRBJ2-2; 14 bases fit TRBD2. Germline CDR1 is MNHNY and CDR2 is SVGAGI (reference sequence). After removal of 6 bases from V and 7 bases from J, the junction contained 4 bases not matched to a gene. This CDR3 has 15 residues. The CDR3 DNA reads TGTGCCAGCAGAAGGACTAGCGGGGGGTTCGGGGAGCTGTTTTTT. Its protein product is CASRRTSGGFGELFF.

This chain links TRBV7-2 with TRBJ2-5; TRBD2 matches at 14 bases. V was pared by 3 bases and J by 4 bases, with 7 bases of the junction left unmatched. CDR3 length: 17 residues. The germline gives CDR1 SGHTA, CDR2 FQGNSA. The CDR3 spells CASSLAAGTSGRETQYF. For the CDR3, the DNA is TGTGCCAGCAGCTTGGCCGCAGGGACTAGCGGGAGAGAGACCCAGTACTTC. The full variable domain, completed using reference TRBV7-2 and TRBJ2-5, is GAGVSQSPSNKVTEKGKDVELRCDPISGHTALYWYRQSLGQGLEFLIYFQGNSAPDKSGLPSDRFSAERTGGSVSTLTIQRTQQEDSAVYLCASSLAAGTSGRETQYFGPGTRLLVL.

The chain has TRBV5-4 and TRBJ2-1; possible D gene TRBD1, 5 bases. This CDR3 contains 13 residues. In germline, CDR1 is SGHNT, CDR2 YYREEE (reference sequence). V shed 0 bases and J shed 6 bases, with 7 bases lying between them. The CDR3 loop reads CASSLDQGNEQFF. DNA of the CDR3: TGTGCCAGCAGCTTGGACCAGGGCAATGAGCAGTTCTTC.

This clone was detected once. The V call is TRBV7-9, the J call TRBJ2-1; D may be TRBD1 (6 bases). The CDR3 totals 17 residues. Germline V gives CDR1 SEHNR, CDR2 FQNEAQ (reference sequence). Trimming cost V 0 bases and J 2 bases, with 14 bases left between them. The CDR3 DNA is TGTGCCAGCAGCTTAGCCCCGGACAGTGCGACCTACAATGAGCAGTTCTTC. Translated: CASSLAPDSATYNEQFF.

The chain employs TRBV19 and TRBJ2-1, with 9 bases matching TRBD2. The length of the CDR3 is 15 residues. V was clipped by 5 bases and J by 7 bases; unmatched bases: 9. Germline loops: CDR1 LNHDA, CDR2 SQIVND (reference sequence). DNA for the CDR3: TGTGCCAGTAGTCTGGTTAGCGGGGGCTCTAATGAGCAGTTCTTC. Amino acids: CASSLVSGGSNEQFF. Full variable domain (remainder filled in from reference TRBV19 and TRBJ2-1): DGGITQSPKYLFRKEGQNVTLSCEQNLNHDAMYWYRQDPGQGLRLIYYSQIVNDFQKGDIAEGYSVSREKKESFPLTVTSAQKNPTAFYLCASSLVSGGSNEQFFGPGTRLTVL.

The chain couples TRBV5-1 to TRBJ2-1; TRBD1 matches 7 bases. There are 14 residues in the CDR3. J was trimmed by 7 bases and V by 4 bases; bases with no gene match: 8. Germline CDR1 and CDR2: SGHRS and YFSETQ. CDR3 bases: TGCGCCAGCAGCATTCCGACAGGGAGAAATGAGCAGTTCTTC. It codes for CASSIPTGRNEQFF.

The V and J genes are TRBV7-3 and TRBJ2-5; maybe TRBD1 (5 bases). The CDR3 totals 13 residues. V was trimmed by 3 bases and J by 9 bases, leaving 14 bases between them. The germline gives CDR1 SGHTA, CDR2 FQGTGA. The DNA of the CDR3 is TGTGCCAGCAGCTTGGCCAGGGAAGGGGCCCAGTACTTC. As protein: CASSLAREGAQYF.

V gene TRBV6-1 combines with J gene TRBJ1-5, with no clear D. CDR3 length: 12 residues. Trimming took off 10 bases at V and 4 bases at J, with 11 bases between the two ends. Germline V gives CDR1 MNHNS, CDR2 SASEGT. The CDR3 nucleotides are TGTGCCATCCGACGGGAAAATCAGCCCCAGCATTTT. Translating it yields CAIRRENQPQHF.

V is TRBV7-7 and J is TRBJ2-5; 10 positions match TRBD2. Germline CDR1 SSHAT, CDR2 FNYEAQ (reference sequence). This CDR3 region has 14 residues. Trimming took 5 bases from V and 5 from J; bases not matched to a gene: 5. CDR3 sequence reads: CASSLSGRVETQYF. Here the CDR3 DNA reads TGTGCCAGCAGCCTGAGCGGGAGGGTGGAGACCCAGTACTTC.

The chain links TRBV5-4 to TRBJ1-1; D gene ambiguous. V was trimmed by 0 bases and J by 1 base, leaving 7 bases between them. Germline lookup yields CDR1 SGHNT and CDR2 YYREEE (reference sequence). The CDR3 is 14 residues long. CDR3 nucleotide sequence: TGTGCCAGCAGCTTGGGAGCGGGGAACACTGAAGCTTTCTTT. Its translation: CASSLGAGNTEAFF.

J is TRBJ1-2 and V is TRBV27; TRBD1 matches at 9 bases. Germline CDR1 is MNHEY and CDR2 is SMNVEV (reference sequence). The trim removed 1 base at V and 3 bases at J, leaving 9 bases unmatched. The CDR3 is 17 residues long. The CDR3 here is CASSLFWTGAEDYGYTF. The CDR3 nucleotides are TGTGCCAGCAGTTTATTCTGGACAGGGGCGGAGGACTATGGCTACACCTTC.